The rows below give T cell receptor beta chains drawn from one sample of a study of control samples from healthy donors and cancer patients. Produced via immunoSEQ multiplex PCR; TCRdb's table is partial and in-frame only. The sample has roughly 150,000 clones; approximately 93% are singletons. The sequenced sample was blood. These TCRs come from a man aged 18 to 30 in good health. Both conserved end residues are part of each CDR3. Fields, in order: J gene, clone size, D gene, V gene, CDR3 protein, CDR3 DNA. D genes are given only for firm matches. Size is omitted from some rows. Given values are once, few, many or a class for expanded clones.

J gene: TRBJ1-3; clone size: .; D gene: .; V gene: TRBV14; CDR3 protein: CASSQESNTIYF; CDR3 DNA: TGTGCCAGCAGCCAAGAGTCCAACACCATATATTTT
J gene: TRBJ2-7; clone size: .; D gene: .; V gene: TRBV11-1; CDR3 protein: CASSLRREYYEQYF; CDR3 DNA: TGTGCCAGCAGCCTCCGCAGGGAATACTACGAGCAGTACTTC
J gene: TRBJ1-1; clone size: .; D gene: .; V gene: TRBV9; CDR3 protein: CASSVDTWDTEAFF; CDR3 DNA: TGTGCCAGCAGCGTAGACACTTGGGACACTGAAGCTTTCTTT
J gene: TRBJ1-1; clone size: .; D gene: .; V gene: TRBV5-1; CDR3 protein: CASSHNTEAFF; CDR3 DNA: TGCGCCAGCAGCCATAACACTGAAGCTTTCTTT
J gene: TRBJ2-1; clone size: .; D gene: TRBD1; V gene: TRBV5-6; CDR3 protein: CASSRTGGVSDEQFF; CDR3 DNA: TGTGCCAGCAGCCGAACAGGGGGCGTGAGCGATGAGCAGTTCTTC
J gene: TRBJ1-1; clone size: .; D gene: .; V gene: TRBV28; CDR3 protein: CASSLCTALRTYTEAFF; CDR3 DNA: TGTGCCAGCAGTTTATGCACAGCGCTCAGGACCTACACTGAAGCTTTCTTT
J gene: TRBJ2-2; clone size: few; D gene: .; V gene: TRBV24-1; CDR3 protein: CATSDPDRNTGELFF; CDR3 DNA: TGTGCCACCAGTGACCCTGACAGAAACACCGGGGAGCTGTTTTTT
J gene: TRBJ1-1; clone size: .; D gene: .; V gene: TRBV27; CDR3 protein: CASSFSVGTYEAFF; CDR3 DNA: TGTGCCAGCAGTTTTTCCGTGGGGACCTATGAAGCTTTCTTT
J gene: TRBJ2-3; clone size: .; D gene: .; V gene: TRBV6-1; CDR3 protein: CASSEGWDTQYF; CDR3 DNA: TGTGCCAGCAGTGAGGGATGGGATACGCAGTATTTT
J gene: TRBJ2-7; clone size: .; D gene: TRBD2; V gene: TRBV29-1; CDR3 protein: CSVEVERETSYEQYF; CDR3 DNA: TGCAGCGTTGAAGTGGAGCGGGAGACCTCCTACGAGCAGTACTTC
J gene: TRBJ2-7; clone size: .; D gene: .; V gene: TRBV5-1; CDR3 protein: CASRLLTGTPSSYEQYF; CDR3 DNA: TGCGCCAGCAGATTACTCACCGGGACACCAAGCTCCTACGAGCAGTACTTC
J gene: TRBJ1-2; clone size: .; D gene: TRBD1; V gene: TRBV12-3/TRBV12-4; CDR3 protein: CASSEQGYGYTF; CDR3 DNA: TGTGCCAGCAGTGAACAGGGGTATGGCTACACCTTC
J gene: TRBJ2-3; clone size: .; D gene: TRBD2; V gene: TRBV6-4; CDR3 protein: CASSALAGMRDTQYF; CDR3 DNA: TGTGCCAGCAGTGCCCTAGCGGGGATGAGAGATACGCAGTATTTT
J gene: TRBJ2-3; clone size: .; D gene: TRBD2; V gene: TRBV10-2; CDR3 protein: CASRTSGKGDTQYF; CDR3 DNA: TGCGCCAGCCGGACTAGCGGGAAAGGAGATACGCAGTATTTT
J gene: TRBJ1-5; clone size: .; D gene: .; V gene: TRBV5-1; CDR3 protein: CASSPRGQLNQPQHF; CDR3 DNA: TGCGCCAGCAGCCCGCGCGGACAACTCAATCAGCCCCAGCATTTT
J gene: TRBJ2-3; clone size: .; D gene: TRBD1; V gene: TRBV5-1; CDR3 protein: CASSLEGAALSTDTQYF; CDR3 DNA: TGCGCCAGCAGCTTGGAGGGGGCAGCCCTTAGCACAGATACGCAGTATTTT
J gene: TRBJ1-5; clone size: .; D gene: .; V gene: TRBV7-2; CDR3 protein: CASSLRGGAGQPQHF; CDR3 DNA: TGTGCCAGCAGCTTACGAGGTGGAGCTGGCCAGCCCCAGCATTTT
J gene: TRBJ1-3; clone size: .; D gene: .; V gene: TRBV28; CDR3 protein: CASSLYAEGDTIYF; CDR3 DNA: TGTGCCAGCAGTTTATATGCAGAAGGAGACACCATATATTTT